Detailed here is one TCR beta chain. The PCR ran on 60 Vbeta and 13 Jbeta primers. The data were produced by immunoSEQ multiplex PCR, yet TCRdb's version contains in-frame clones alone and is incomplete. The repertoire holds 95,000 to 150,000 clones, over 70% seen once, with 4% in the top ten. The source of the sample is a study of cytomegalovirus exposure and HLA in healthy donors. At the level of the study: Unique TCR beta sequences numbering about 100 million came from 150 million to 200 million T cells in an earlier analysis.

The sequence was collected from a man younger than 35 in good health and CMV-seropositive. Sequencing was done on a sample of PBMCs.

The CDR3 region has the DNA TGTGCCAGCAGCTTAGTGCAACGCGGGGCCGAGCAGTACTTC. Residues: CASSLVQRGAEQYF. The genes are TRBV11-2 and TRBJ2-7; maybe TRBD2 (6 bases). The CDR3 runs 14 residues. The V gene lost 1 base and the J gene lost 6 bases, with 13 bases spanning the gap. In germline, CDR1 is SGHAT, CDR2 FQNNGV. The variable domain in full, completed from reference TRBV11-2 and TRBJ2-7, reads EAGVAQSPRYKIIEKRQSVAFWCNPISGHATLYWYQQILGQGPKLLIQFQNNGVVDDSQLPKDRFSAERLKGVDSTLKIQPAKLEDSAVYLCASSLVQRGAEQYFGPGTRLTVT.